Below, 20 T cell receptor beta chains from the same sample are listed, as sequenced in a study of T-cell reconstitution after alpha-beta-depleted transplantation in children. Unique molecular identifiers were used in preparing the TCRbeta library. In TCRdb, the PCR reads were re-called with MiXCR into one record per CDR3 protein. Found here are about 98,000 distinct CDR3 sequences, approximately 8% of them singletons; the top ten hold 16%. The sequences come from PBMCs, collected before TCRalphabeta/CD19-depleted stem cell transplant. The receptors originated from a boy under 10 years old with acute lymphoblastic leukemia, due to receive a stem cell transplant.

V usage is TRBV5-1 and J usage is TRBJ2-6; TRBD1 aligns across 8 bases. CDR1 is SGHRS and CDR2 is YFSETQ in the germline V gene. This CDR3 is 18 amino acids long. The junction had 11 bases not matched to a gene; V was cut back by 4 bases and J by 2 bases. The CDR3 is CASSDRQGNFPGANVLTF. In nucleotides, the CDR3 is TGCGCCAGCAGCGACCGACAGGGGAACTTCCCTGGGGCCAACGTCCTGACTTTC.

This clonotype was seen ten or more times. The rearrangement joins TRBV7-3 to TRBJ1-1; D not resolved. With 0 bases removed from V and 7 bases from J, the gap between germline ends came to 9 bases. This CDR3 region has 13 residues. From germline, CDR1 is SGHTA and CDR2 FQGTGA. CDR3 loop: CASSLTSQREAFF. The CDR3 nucleotides read TGTGCCAGCAGCTTAACATCACAGCGTGAAGCTTTCTTT.

The gene calls are TRBV20-1 and TRBJ2-4; 8 nucleotides line up with TRBD2. The CDR3 length is 13 residues. Germline assignment: CDR1 DFQATT and CDR2 SNEGSKA (reference sequence). V was clipped by 2 bases and J by 9 bases; unmatched bases: 6. The CDR3 protein is CSARPTGRGIQYF. CDR3 nucleotides: TGCAGTGCTAGACCGACCGGGAGGGGCATTCAGTACTTC.

The chain uses TRBV4-2 and TRBJ2-1; D remains ambiguous. The CDR3 consists of 13 residues. V lost 0 bases and J 7 bases, leaving 7 bases between the germline ends. In germline, CDR1 is LGHNA, CDR2 YNFKEQ. The DNA of the CDR3 is TGTGCCAGCAGCCAAGAATCCAGGAATGAGCAGTTCTTC. Translating gives CASSQESRNEQFF.

The rearrangement joins TRBV3-1 to TRBJ2-5; D is possibly TRBD1 or TRBD2 (6 bases each). Between the trimmed V and J ends, which lost 3 bases and 0 bases, there was a span of 26 bases. Germline CDR1 reads LGHDT; CDR2 reads YNNKEL (reference sequence). This CDR3 is built from 20 residues. The CDR3 DNA sequence: TGTGCCAGCAGCCAGCCGGGGGCGGACTACCTACATAAGTACCAAGAGACCCAGTACTTC. This translates into CASSQPGADYLHKYQETQYF.

V is TRBV19 and J is TRBJ2-1; TRBD2 matches at 9 bases. CDR1 is LNHDA, CDR2 SQIVND, per germline (reference sequence). The J segment lost 4 bases and the V segment lost 3 bases, leaving 7 bases of the junction unmatched. The CDR3 has 16 amino acids. CDR3 DNA sequence: TGTGCCAGTAGTATTATCGGAACTAGCGGGTACAATGAGCAGTTCTTC. Residues: CASSIIGTSGYNEQFF.

The V gene is TRBV7-2, the J gene TRBJ1-4, with 8 bases that match TRBD1. This CDR3 spans 15 amino acids. The trim removed 2 bases at V and 4 bases at J, leaving 3 bases unmatched. Germline V gives CDR1 SGHTA, CDR2 FQGNSA. The chain's CDR3 is CASSLTTGVNEKLFF. CDR3 coding DNA: TGTGCCAGCAGCTTAACGACAGGGGTTAATGAAAAACTGTTTTTT.

The chain employs TRBV6-1 and TRBJ2-1; D remains ambiguous. The CDR3 is made up of 16 amino acids. The V end was cut by 2 bases, the J end by 8 bases, with 19 bases between. The germline V gene has CDR1 MNHNS and CDR2 SASEGT. The CDR3 is CASSESPLRTFDEQFF. CDR3 coding DNA: TGTGCCAGCAGTGAATCCCCGCTCCGAACTTTCGATGAGCAGTTCTTC.

The CDR3 spells CASSPADTQYF. In DNA form, the CDR3 reads TGTGCCAGCAGCCCAGCGGATACGCAGTATTTT. This chain joins TRBV11-2 and TRBJ2-3; D remains ambiguous. The germline V and J ends were trimmed by 5 bases and 6 bases, with 6 bases remaining between them. CDR1 and CDR2 from the germline V gene are SGHAT and FQNNGV. This CDR3 is built from 11 residues.

There are many counts of this clonotype. The J gene is TRBJ2-5, the V gene TRBV6-2 or TRBV6-3, with D unresolved. The CDR3 has 12 residues. Between the trimmed V and J ends, which lost 2 bases and 1 base, there was a span of 2 bases. Germline V gene data show CDR1 as MNHEY and CDR2 as SVGEGT. The CDR3 loop is CASSYLQETQYF. The CDR3 DNA reads TGTGCCAGCAGTTACCTCCAAGAGACCCAGTACTTC.

This clonotype was counted many times. The rearrangement uses TRBV24-1 and TRBJ2-5; TRBD2 might be the D (6 bases). The CDR3 covers 15 residues. V was shortened by 3 bases and J by 4 bases, with 14 bases between the two germline ends. Germline CDR1 reads KGHDR; CDR2 reads SFDVKD. CDR3 nucleotides: TGTGCCACCAGTGATGGGCCCTTGGAGGGAGAGACCCAGTACTTC. Translating gives CATSDGPLEGETQYF.

This clonotype turned up a few times. The rearrangement links TRBV4-1 to TRBJ1-1; possible D gene TRBD1, 6 bases. Germline V gene sequence: CDR1 MGHRA, CDR2 YSYEKL. The CDR3 covers 16 residues. Trimming took off 5 bases at V and 5 bases at J, with 21 bases between the two ends. Here the CDR3 DNA reads TGCGCCAGCAGCTTTTCGGCGGAGGGAGGGGGAACTGAAGCTTTCTTT. Translating it yields CASSFSAEGGGTEAFF.

This clonotype was observed at least ten times. The CDR3, as DNA: TGTGCCAGCAGTTTAGGTCTAAAAGGGACCCAGTACTTC. Translating it yields CASSLGLKGTQYF. The rearrangement uses TRBV12-3 or TRBV12-4 and TRBJ2-5; D is ambiguous. The CDR3 consists of 13 residues. Trimming stripped 1 base from V and 7 bases from J, with 10 bases between.

This clonotype was picked up a small number of times. V and J are TRBV20-1 and TRBJ1-4; 7 positions agree with TRBD1. The CDR3 is made up of 14 amino acids. J lost 5 bases, V lost 0 bases, and 3 bases had no gene match. Germline-derived CDR1 and CDR2 are DFQATT and SNEGSKA (reference sequence). CDR3 sequence reads: CSARDGTANEKLFF. DNA of the CDR3: TGCAGTGCTAGAGATGGGACAGCCAATGAAAAACTGTTTTTT.

This clonotype was observed many times. CDR3: CASQAPSTDTQYF. The DNA for the CDR3 is TGTGCCAGCCAGGCGCCTAGCACAGATACGCAGTATTTT. This chain links TRBV12-3 or TRBV12-4 with TRBJ2-3; D is undetermined. The CDR3 length is 13 residues. Deletions cut 8 bases from V and 0 bases from J, with 9 bases between.

This clonotype was detected a few times. The gene calls are TRBV4-3 and TRBJ1-3; 8 nucleotides align to TRBD1. The CDR3 totals 20 residues. Germline values: CDR1 LGHNA, CDR2 YSLEER. V shed 0 bases, J shed 1 base, and the junction held 14 bases outside the gene matches. The DNA for the CDR3 is TGCGCCAGCAGCCAAGACGTCAGGGGGCCAGGTATTAGGTCTGGAAACACCATATATTTT. Its translation is CASSQDVRGPGIRSGNTIYF.

This clonotype occurred many times. The chain is built from TRBV12-3 or TRBV12-4 and TRBJ2-7, with D uncertain. V was clipped by 3 bases and J by 6 bases, with 6 bases between them. There are 11 residues in the CDR3. CDR3 DNA: TGTGCCAGCAGTTTCTCCCGCGAGCAGTACTTC. This translates into CASSFSREQYF.

This clonotype was counted only a few times. V gene TRBV28 combines with J gene TRBJ2-5; 11 positions match TRBD2. The CDR3 is 16 amino acids. Trimming cost V 5 bases and J 5 bases; bases outside gene matches: 10. Germline CDR1 MDHEN, CDR2 SYDVKM. The CDR3 DNA follows: TGTGCCAGCAGTGTGGACGAGGGACTAGCGGTGGAGACCCAGTACTTC. Its protein is CASSVDEGLAVETQYF.

This clonotype occurred many times. This chain connects TRBV7-2 to TRBJ2-5; possibly TRBD1 for D (6 bases). Trimming took 4 bases from V and 2 from J, leaving 14 bases between them. CDR3 size: 15 residues. Looked up from germline, CDR1 is SGHTA and CDR2 is FQGNSA. CDR3 sequence: CASSSTGRSQETQYF. The DNA for the CDR3 is TGTGCCAGCAGCTCCACAGGGAGATCACAAGAGACCCAGTACTTC.

This clonotype was seen at least ten times. V usage is TRBV12-3 or TRBV12-4 and J usage is TRBJ2-7; possibly TRBD1 for D (5 bases). The CDR3 is made up of 12 amino acids. V was pared by 3 bases and J by 5 bases, with 8 bases between. CDR3 in amino acids: CASSFRVDEQYF. CDR3 nucleotide sequence: TGTGCCAGCAGTTTCAGGGTAGACGAGCAGTACTTC.